This TCR beta chain was recorded in a study of technical replicates of blood from several donors. TCRdb keeps only in-frame clones here, not all; method: immunoSEQ multiplex PCR. In the table there are 55,000 to 60,000 clones, roughly 93% of which are singletons. In its sample, this clone was seen once. From germline, CDR1 is LGHNA and CDR2 YSLEER. Trimming took off 0 bases at V and 9 bases at J, with 15 bases between the two ends. This CDR3 has 15 residues. Source material: PBMCs. This TCR derives from a human donor in good health. Some clones in this sample may be carry-over from other donors' samples. The rearrangement joins TRBV4-3 to TRBJ1-5; D gene unclear. The CDR3 is CASSQDRGGEGPQHF. The DNA for the CDR3 is TGCGCCAGCAGCCAAGATCGGGGAGGAGAAGGGCCCCAGCATTTT.